These T cell receptor beta chains were read from a single sample in a study of technical replicates of blood from a few donors. Method: immunoSEQ multiplex PCR; TCRdb's copy keeps in-frame clones and lacks some. This sample has about 59,000 clones; approximately 97% occur once, and the top ten carry 0.15% to 0.25%. Source material: T cells isolated from PBMCs. These receptors came from a human donor in good health. Each CDR3 is given with its conserved first and last residue. A D gene is named only where the DNA matches it firmly. A clone size is listed for some rows: how often the clone was seen (once, few, many), or a class if it is expanded.

V gene	D gene	J gene	clone size	CDR3 protein	CDR3 DNA
TRBV7-9	TRBD2	TRBJ2-7	-	CASSFNLAGWSYEQYF	TGTGCCAGCAGTTTCAACCTAGCGGGTTGGTCCTACGAGCAGTACTTC
TRBV5-1	TRBD1	TRBJ2-5	-	CASSVTGGAGETQYF	TGCGCCAGCAGCGTCACAGGGGGCGCGGGAGAGACCCAGTACTTC
TRBV13	TRBD1	TRBJ2-4	-	CASSHGQGDIQYF	TGTGCCAGCAGCCATGGACAGGGGGACATTCAGTACTTC
TRBV2	-	TRBJ1-2	-	CASSPTIQDYGYTF	TGTGCCAGCAGTCCTACAATACAGGACTATGGCTACACCTTC
TRBV5-1	-	TRBJ2-7	-	CASSLAAGVPMEQYF	TGCGCCAGCAGCTTGGCGGCAGGGGTCCCTATGGAGCAGTACTTC
TRBV7-9	TRBD2	TRBJ2-5	-	CASSFSGGFGETQYF	TGTGCCAGCAGCTTCAGCGGGGGGTTCGGAGAGACCCAGTACTTC
TRBV6-1	-	TRBJ2-7	-	CASSGRKEAGASYEQYF	TGTGCCAGCAGTGGGAGAAAGGAGGCGGGGGCCTCCTACGAGCAGTACTTC
TRBV6-1	-	TRBJ2-1	once	CASLDKIRNEQFF	TGTGCCAGCCTCGACAAAATTCGAAATGAGCAGTTCTTC
TRBV2	TRBD2	TRBJ2-3	few	CASRARGGLANTDTQYF	TGTGCCAGCAGAGCTCGCGGTGGACTAGCGAACACAGATACGCAGTATTTT
TRBV18	-	TRBJ1-5	-	CASSPRSSNQPQHF	TGTGCCAGCTCACCGAGATCTAGCAATCAGCCCCAGCATTTT
TRBV9	-	TRBJ2-1	-	CASSVVLSSYNEQFF	TGTGCCAGCAGCGTAGTTCTAAGCTCCTACAATGAGCAGTTCTTC
TRBV7-3	-	TRBJ2-5	-	CASSLRTGVGETQYF	TGTGCCAGCAGCTTAAGAACCGGGGTTGGGGAGACCCAGTACTTC
TRBV27	TRBD2	TRBJ2-7	once	CASSLSGLAGFYEQYF	TGTGCCAGCAGTTTATCCGGACTAGCGGGATTCTACGAGCAGTACTTC
TRBV30	-	TRBJ2-7	-	CAWSWGDYEQYF	TGTGCCTGGAGTTGGGGGGACTACGAGCAGTACTTC
TRBV6-1	-	TRBJ2-1	-	CASTRTSTNEQFF	TGTGCCAGCACCCGGACATCGACGAATGAGCAGTTCTTC
TRBV15	-	TRBJ2-5	-	CATSRDPGAQETQYF	TGTGCCACCAGCAGAGATCCAGGGGCCCAAGAGACCCAGTACTTC
TRBV25-1	TRBD1	TRBJ1-4	-	CASRWGQGDEKLFF	TGTGCCAGCAGGTGGGGACAGGGGGATGAAAAACTGTTTTTT
TRBV6-1	-	TRBJ2-5	-	CASSNREVGETQYF	TGTGCCAGCAGTAACAGGGAAGTTGGGGAGACCCAGTACTTC
TRBV6-1	TRBD1	TRBJ1-2	-	CASSEASGQAFYGYTF	TGTGCCAGCAGTGAAGCTTCCGGACAGGCGTTCTATGGCTACACCTTC
TRBV28	TRBD1	TRBJ1-1	-	CASSSRSYAGGREAFF	TGTGCCAGCAGTTCGCGCTCCTATGCAGGGGGCCGTGAAGCTTTCTTT
TRBV7-3	TRBD1	TRBJ1-2	-	CASSNSGGQLDGYTF	TGTGCCAGCAGCAATAGTGGGGGACAGTTGGATGGCTACACCTTC
TRBV27	-	TRBJ2-7	once	CASSLSVHTKYEQYF	TGTGCCAGCAGTTTATCCGTACACACCAAGTACGAGCAGTACTTC
TRBV27	TRBD1	TRBJ1-1	once	CASSLEGARTEAFF	TGTGCCAGCAGTTTAGAGGGGGCTCGCACTGAAGCTTTCTTT